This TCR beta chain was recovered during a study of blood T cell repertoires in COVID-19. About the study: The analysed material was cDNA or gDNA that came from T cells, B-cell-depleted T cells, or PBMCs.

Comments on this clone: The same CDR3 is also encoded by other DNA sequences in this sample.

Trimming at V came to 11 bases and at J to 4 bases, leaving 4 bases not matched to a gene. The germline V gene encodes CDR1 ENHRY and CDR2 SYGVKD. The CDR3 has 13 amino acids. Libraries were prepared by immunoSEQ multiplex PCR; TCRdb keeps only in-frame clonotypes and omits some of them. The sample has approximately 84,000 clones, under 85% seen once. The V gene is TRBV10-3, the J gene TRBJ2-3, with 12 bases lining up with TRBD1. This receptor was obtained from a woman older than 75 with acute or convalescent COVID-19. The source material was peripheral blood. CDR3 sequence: CAAGTGGADTQYF. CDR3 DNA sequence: TGTGCCGCCGGGACAGGGGGCGCAGATACGCAGTATTTT.